A single sample is the source of the 2 T cell receptor beta chains below, sequenced in a study of T cell responses to AZD1222 COVID-19 vaccine. Sequencing was performed with immunoSEQ multiplex PCR; in TCRdb, only in-frame clones are kept and a portion is missing. The sample consists of roughly 150,000 clones, 70% to 90% of them appearing once. Here the sequenced sample was peripheral blood, taken on day 0 of AZD1222 vaccination. All receptors derive from an adult in good health.

The rearrangement joins TRBV9 to TRBJ2-7; D is unresolved. CDR1 SGDLS and CDR2 YYNGEE come from the germline V gene. The CDR3 loop spans 15 amino acids. The V gene lost 1 base and the J gene lost 0 bases, with 11 bases spanning the gap. This CDR3 reads CASSVTASSSYEQYF. In nucleotides, the CDR3 is TGTGCCAGCAGCGTAACAGCTTCCAGCTCCTACGAGCAGTACTTC.

The chain joins TRBV6-2 or TRBV6-3 to TRBJ1-5; D is possibly TRBD1 (6 bases). This CDR3 contains 16 residues. The V gene's germline CDR1 is MNHEY and CDR2 SVGEGT. The V end lost 0 bases, the J end lost 4 bases, and 13 bases lay between the germline ends. The CDR3 coding sequence is TGTGCCAGCAGTTACTCGCAGGGGAAACCAAATCAGCCCCAGCATTTT. It specifies CASSYSQGKPNQPQHF.